Following are 21 T cell receptor beta chains from one sample sequenced in a study of cytomegalovirus exposure and HLA in healthy donors. Produced via immunoSEQ multiplex PCR; TCRdb's table is partial and in-frame only. Of approximately 70,000 clones listed, about 94% are singletons. Sequencing was performed on PBMCs. Receptor source: a woman aged 18-30 years in good health and CMV-seronegative.

This chain links TRBV18 with TRBJ1-6, with 9 bases matching TRBD1. Germline lookup yields CDR1 KGHSH and CDR2 LQKENI. The CDR3 sequence is 15 residues long. Trimming removed 5 bases from V and 7 bases from J; junction bases left unmatched: 6. The CDR3 nucleotides read TGTGCCAGCTCAGGACCGGGACAGGGAAATTCACCCCTCCACTTT. It codes for CASSGPGQGNSPLHF. The complete variable domain, with remaining parts taken from reference TRBV18 and TRBJ1-6, reads NAGVMQNPRHLVRRRGQEARLRCSPMKGHSHVYWYRQLPEEGLKFMVYLQKENIIDESGMPKERFSAEFPKEGPSILRIQQVVRGDSAAYFCASSGPGQGNSPLHFGNGTRLTVT.

The J gene is TRBJ1-1, the V gene TRBV19; perhaps TRBD1 as D (6 bases). The CDR3 contains 15 residues. In germline, CDR1 is LNHDA, CDR2 SQIVND (reference sequence). Trimming removed 4 bases at V and 0 bases at J, with 12 bases between. In nucleotides, the CDR3 is TGTGCCAGTAGTAACAGGGTTAGGATGAACACTGAAGCTTTCTTT. Protein: CASSNRVRMNTEAFF.

The chain links TRBV5-6 to TRBJ1-6, with TRBD1 matching 9 bases. The CDR3 has 18 residues. The trim removed 0 bases at V and 10 bases at J, leaving 14 bases unmatched. Germline CDR1 and CDR2: SGHDT and YYEEEE. The CDR3 coding sequence is TGTGCCAGCAGCTTGGGAGGAATAAACAGGGGGCGTCGGTCACCCCTCCACTTT. This encodes CASSLGGINRGRRSPLHF.

CDR3 in DNA: TGTGCCAGCAGCTTAGGCGCTCTTGGGGGCCATCAGCCCCAGCATTTT. It codes for CASSLGALGGHQPQHF. The chain carries TRBV13 and TRBJ1-5; D is perhaps TRBD1 (6 bases). CDR1 and CDR2 from the germline V gene are PRHDT and FYEKMQ (reference sequence). This CDR3 spans 16 amino acids. Trimming removed 0 bases from V and 5 bases from J, with 14 bases in between.

The chain recombines TRBV5-4 with TRBJ2-7; D unclear. The V end was cut by 2 bases, the J end by 0 bases, with 9 bases between. The CDR3 contains 14 residues. The germline V gene has CDR1 SGHNT and CDR2 YYREEE (reference sequence). The CDR3 DNA reads TGTGCCAGCAGCTTAGAAGGAGCCTCCTACGAGCAGTACTTC. It encodes CASSLEGASYEQYF.

The chain couples TRBV27 to TRBJ2-2; D unresolved. Trimming removed 3 bases from V and 3 bases from J, with 8 bases in between. The CDR3 consists of 14 residues. Germline values: CDR1 MNHEY, CDR2 SMNVEV (reference sequence). DNA of the CDR3: TGTGCCAGCAGTTTCGGTCAATACACCGGGGAGCTGTTTTTT. Encoded protein: CASSFGQYTGELFF.

The CDR3, as DNA: TGTGCCAGCAGCCAAGAATTTCTACAGGCCGAAAATGGCTACACCTTC. Translated, it gives CASSQEFLQAENGYTF. This chain uses TRBV14 with TRBJ1-2, with D possibly matching TRBD1 (5 bases). The CDR3 has 16 amino acids. Trimming took 0 bases from V and 6 from J, leaving 17 bases between them. CDR1 is SGHDN and CDR2 is FVKESK in the germline V gene.

The chain is built from TRBV5-4 and TRBJ2-5; D remains unclear. Germline loops: CDR1 SGHNT, CDR2 YYREEE (reference sequence). The CDR3 has 14 amino acids. V lost 0 bases, J lost 5 bases, and 11 bases lay in between. This chain's CDR3 is CASSLALSMETQYF. For the CDR3, the DNA is TGTGCCAGCAGCTTGGCGCTTAGTATGGAGACCCAGTACTTC.

This clone has only one observation. The CDR3 reads CASSKRQGEQYF. In DNA form, the CDR3 reads TGTGCCAGCAGCAAAAGACAGGGCGAGCAGTACTTC. The rearrangement joins TRBV21-1 to TRBJ2-7; the DNA was not compared with TRBD1, the D call given in the table. TRBV21-1 is marked as a pseudogene. CDR3 length equals 12 residues.

The chain recombines TRBV6-1 with TRBJ2-7, with 9 bases aligning to TRBD2. Germline loops: CDR1 MNHNS, CDR2 SASEGT. Trimming took 11 bases from V and 3 from J; bases not matched to a gene: 14. The length of the CDR3 is 15 residues. In DNA, the CDR3 is TGTGCCGGAGCCGGGACTAGCCCCGCCGACTACGAGCAGTACTTC. This codes for CAGAGTSPADYEQYF.

This chain joins TRBV5-4 and TRBJ2-3, with 7 bases matching TRBD2. The CDR3 runs 15 residues. V shed 0 bases and J 3 bases; nucleotides not matched to a gene: 4. CDR1 SGHNT and CDR2 YYREEE come from the germline V gene (reference sequence). As DNA, the CDR3 is TGTGCCAGCAGCTTGGATCCTAGCGGAACAGATACGCAGTATTTT. Translating gives CASSLDPSGTDTQYF. Using reference TRBV5-4 and TRBJ2-3 for the parts outside the CDR3, the full variable domain is ETGVTQSPTHLIKTRGQQVTLRCSSQSGHNTVSWYQQALGQGPQFIFQYYREEENGRGNFPPRFSGLQFPNYSSELNVNALELDDSALYLCASSLDPSGTDTQYFGPGTRLTVL.

This rearrangement joins TRBV27 to TRBJ1-2; TRBD1 might be the D (5 bases). The V end lost 4 bases, the J end lost 1 base, and 7 bases lay between the germline ends. Germline lookup yields CDR1 MNHEY and CDR2 SMNVEV (reference sequence). The CDR3 covers 13 residues. The CDR3 spells CASSSTVNYGYTF. The CDR3 DNA is TGTGCCAGCAGTTCGACAGTTAACTATGGCTACACCTTC.

In its sample, this clone was seen once. This chain joins TRBV30 and TRBJ1-1; no reliable D call. From germline, CDR1 is GTSNPN and CDR2 SVGIG (reference sequence). V was trimmed by 8 bases and J by 2 bases, leaving 9 bases between them. This CDR3 contains 11 residues. CDR3: CAATPNTEAFF. The CDR3 DNA is TGTGCCGCGACACCCAACACTGAAGCTTTCTTT.

V usage is TRBV6-6 and J usage is TRBJ2-2, with 7 bases aligning to TRBD1. With 7 bases clipped from V and 1 base from J, the junction kept 9 bases outside the gene matches. Germline V CDR1 and CDR2: MNHNY, SVGAGI (reference sequence). The CDR3 covers 16 residues. For the CDR3, the DNA is TGTGCCAGCACCATGTCAGGGGGTGTGAACACCGGGGAGCTGTTTTTT. This sequence encodes CASTMSGGVNTGELFF.

The chain has TRBV6-6 and TRBJ1-2, with D maybe TRBD1 (5 bases). V was pared by 0 bases and J by 6 bases, with 14 bases between. The CDR3 extends over 15 amino acids. Germline values: CDR1 MNHNY, CDR2 SVGAGI (reference sequence). This chain's CDR3 is CASSYSGVDLDGYTF. The DNA for the CDR3 is TGTGCCAGCAGTTACTCAGGGGTTGACCTGGATGGCTACACCTTC.

The chain couples TRBV6-1 to TRBJ2-7, with TRBD1 identical over 7 bases. Losses at the gene ends were 0 bases for V and 0 bases for J; bases not matched to a gene: 2. Germline CDR1 is MNHNS and CDR2 is SASEGT. The length of the CDR3 is 15 residues. CDR3 nucleotide sequence: TGTGCCAGCAGTGAAGCCGGGGACAGCTCCTACGAGCAGTACTTC. Its translation is CASSEAGDSSYEQYF.

The chain joins TRBV11-2 to TRBJ1-1; tentative D call: TRBD1 (6 bases). Germline values: CDR1 SGHAT, CDR2 FQNNGV. The CDR3 is made up of 14 amino acids. Trimming shortened V by 3 bases and J by 5 bases, and 13 bases separated the two germline ends. The CDR3 protein is CASSLGGAGTEAFF. In DNA form, the CDR3 reads TGTGCCAGCAGCTTGGGGGGGGCGGGAACTGAAGCTTTCTTT.

This clone showed up just once. The chain combines TRBV9 with TRBJ2-2; 9 bases are a match to TRBD1. This CDR3 is built from 14 residues. Germline V CDR1 and CDR2: SGDLS, YYNGEE. V shed 4 bases and J 8 bases; nucleotides not matched to a gene: 6. CDR3 region: CASSRDRVDGELFF. The CDR3 DNA reads TGTGCCAGCAGCCGGGACAGGGTTGATGGGGAGCTGTTTTTT.

The count of this clone is one. The CDR3 sequence: CASSPSVVETQYF. The CDR3, as DNA: TGTGCCAGCAGTCCCTCGGTTGTGGAGACCCAGTACTTC. This rearrangement joins TRBV27 to TRBJ2-5; D is ambiguous. The CDR3 is 13 amino acids. The ends were cut back, 5 bases at V and 5 bases at J, with 12 bases in the middle. Germline values: CDR1 MNHEY, CDR2 SMNVEV (reference sequence).

The V call is TRBV7-8, the J call TRBJ1-1; D remains ambiguous. This CDR3 region has 14 residues. V was pared by 1 base and J by 4 bases, with 10 bases between. In germline, CDR1 is SGHVS, CDR2 FQNEAQ. The CDR3 loop reads CASSLGRQSTEAFF. The CDR3 DNA is TGTGCCAGCAGCTTAGGGAGGCAGTCCACTGAAGCTTTCTTT.

The V and J genes are TRBV9 and TRBJ2-5, with TRBD1 identical over 8 bases. This CDR3 is built from 15 residues. The V gene's germline CDR1 is SGDLS and CDR2 YYNGEE. V lost 4 bases and J lost 1; bases outside the gene matches: 6. For the CDR3, the DNA is TGTGCCAGCAGCCCTCAGACAGGGGCCCAAGAGACCCAGTACTTC. This encodes CASSPQTGAQETQYF.